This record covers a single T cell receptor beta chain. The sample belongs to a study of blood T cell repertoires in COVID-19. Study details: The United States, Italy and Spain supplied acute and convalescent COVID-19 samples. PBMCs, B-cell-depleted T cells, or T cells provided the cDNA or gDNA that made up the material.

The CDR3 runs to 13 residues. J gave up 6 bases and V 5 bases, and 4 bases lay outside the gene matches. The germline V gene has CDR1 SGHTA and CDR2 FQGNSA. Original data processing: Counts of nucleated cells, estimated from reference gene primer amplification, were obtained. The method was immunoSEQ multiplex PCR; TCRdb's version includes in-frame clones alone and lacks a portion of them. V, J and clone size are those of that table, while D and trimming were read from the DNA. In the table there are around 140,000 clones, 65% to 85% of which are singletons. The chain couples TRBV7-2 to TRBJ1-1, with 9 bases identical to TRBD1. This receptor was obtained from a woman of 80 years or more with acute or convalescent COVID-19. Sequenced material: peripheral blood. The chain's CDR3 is CASSTGQGPEAFF. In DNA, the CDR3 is TGTGCCAGCAGCACGGGACAGGGACCTGAAGCTTTCTTT.